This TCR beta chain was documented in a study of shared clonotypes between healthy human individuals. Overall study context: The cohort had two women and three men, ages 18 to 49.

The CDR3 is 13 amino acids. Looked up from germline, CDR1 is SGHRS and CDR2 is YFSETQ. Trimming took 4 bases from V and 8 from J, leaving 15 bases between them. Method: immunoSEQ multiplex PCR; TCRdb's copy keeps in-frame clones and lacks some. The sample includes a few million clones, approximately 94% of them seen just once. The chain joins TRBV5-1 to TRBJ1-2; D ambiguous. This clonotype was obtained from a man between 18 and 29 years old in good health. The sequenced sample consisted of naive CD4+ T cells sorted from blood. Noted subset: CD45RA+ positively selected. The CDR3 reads CASSPPGVGGYTF. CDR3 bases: TGCGCCAGCAGCCCCCCCGGGGTAGGGGGCTACACCTTC. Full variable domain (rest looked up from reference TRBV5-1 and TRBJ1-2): KAGVTQTPRYLIKTRGQQVTLSCSPISGHRSVSWYQQTPGQGLQFLFEYFSETQRNKGNFPGRFSGRQFSNSRSEMNVSTLELGDSALYLCASSPPGVGGYTFGSGTRLTVV.